This entry describes one T cell receptor (beta chain). The CDR3 length is 14 residues. Per the germline V gene, CDR1 is MNHEY and CDR2 is SVGAGI. V was cut by 6 bases and J by 0 bases, with 11 bases left in between. Patients at the Seattle site were enrolled during active infection and followed longitudinally. The sample belongs to a study of blood T cell repertoires in COVID-19. Study details: Acute and convalescent COVID-19 specimens originated in the United States, Italy and Spain.

The authors' processing: Estimation of nucleated cell counts relied on the amplification of reference gene primers. Profiling relied on immunoSEQ multiplex PCR, and the TCRdb table lists in-frame clones only, not all of them. V and J calls and clone size are those listed in that table; D and trimming were worked out from the DNA. The table includes over 400,000 clones, about 89% detected once. Sequenced sample: peripheral blood. The rearrangement joins TRBV6-5 to TRBJ1-2, with TRBD1 as a possible D gene (6 bases). The TCR sequence derives from a woman aged 45-65 years with COVID-19, enrolled during active disease. The DNA for the CDR3 is TGTGCCAGCAGAGGACAGAATCCTAACTATGGCTACACCTTC. This gives the protein CASRGQNPNYGYTF.